This TCR beta chain comes out of a study of spatial heterogeneity in lung cancer. One entry per CDR3 protein, called by TCRdb with MiXCR from the 5' RACE reads. The sample shows about 26,000 distinct CDR3 sequences, 9.5% to 15% of them seen only once. Trimming stripped 4 bases from V and 0 bases from J, with 6 bases between. This CDR3 has 13 residues. In germline, CDR1 is LNHDA, CDR2 SQIVND (reference sequence). Time point reported: sample taken at primary tumor resection. Unsorted whole RNA from tumor, nontumor lung or frozen PBMC underwent sequencing. V is TRBV19 and J is TRBJ2-5, with D perhaps being TRBD1 or TRBD2 (5 bases each). Sequenced material: PBMCs, taken at surgery. This TCR came from a female donor with early-stage non-small cell lung cancer. CDR3 nucleotide sequence: TGTGCCAGTAGTACGGGGCACCAAGAGACCCAGTACTTC. It specifies CASSTGHQETQYF.